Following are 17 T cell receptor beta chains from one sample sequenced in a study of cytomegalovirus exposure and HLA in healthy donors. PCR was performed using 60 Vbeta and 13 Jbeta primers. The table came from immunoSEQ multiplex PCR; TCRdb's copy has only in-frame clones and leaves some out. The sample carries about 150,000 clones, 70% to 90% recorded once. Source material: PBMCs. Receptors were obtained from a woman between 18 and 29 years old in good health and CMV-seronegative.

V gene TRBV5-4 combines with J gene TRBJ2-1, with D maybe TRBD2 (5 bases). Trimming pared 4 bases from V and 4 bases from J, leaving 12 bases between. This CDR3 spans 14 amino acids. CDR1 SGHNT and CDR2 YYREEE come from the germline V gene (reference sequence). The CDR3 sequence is CASSPVERYNEQFF. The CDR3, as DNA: TGTGCCAGCAGCCCGGTGGAGCGGTACAATGAGCAGTTCTTC.

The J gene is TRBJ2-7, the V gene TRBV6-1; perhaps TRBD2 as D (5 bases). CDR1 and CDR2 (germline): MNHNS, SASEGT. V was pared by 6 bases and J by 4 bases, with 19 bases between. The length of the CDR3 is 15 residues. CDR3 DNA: TGTGCCAGCAGCCCCGCGGGTCGAGTCGGTTACGAGCAGTACTTC. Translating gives CASSPAGRVGYEQYF.

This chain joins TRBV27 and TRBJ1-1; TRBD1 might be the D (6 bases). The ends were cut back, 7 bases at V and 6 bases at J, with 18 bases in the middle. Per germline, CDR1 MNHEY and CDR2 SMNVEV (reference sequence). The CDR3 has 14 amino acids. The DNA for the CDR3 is TGTGCCAGCAATTCATTGAACAGGGTTGCTGAAGCTTTCTTT. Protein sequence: CASNSLNRVAEAFF.

CDR3 DNA sequence: TGTGCCAGTAGTATAGGACAGAGAGGCTACACCTTC. Translation: CASSIGQRGYTF. The rearrangement links TRBV19 to TRBJ1-2; maybe TRBD1 (5 bases). CDR3 length: 12 residues. Germline V lookup: CDR1 LNHDA, CDR2 SQIVND (reference sequence). Trimming pared 1 base from V and 8 bases from J, leaving 8 bases between. The full variable domain, in which reference TRBV19 and TRBJ1-2 provide the parts outside the CDR3, is DGGITQSPKYLFRKEGQNVTLSCEQNLNHDAMYWYRQDPGQGLRLIYYSQIVNDFQKGDIAEGYSVSREKKESFPLTVTSAQKNPTAFYLCASSIGQRGYTFGSGTRLTVV.

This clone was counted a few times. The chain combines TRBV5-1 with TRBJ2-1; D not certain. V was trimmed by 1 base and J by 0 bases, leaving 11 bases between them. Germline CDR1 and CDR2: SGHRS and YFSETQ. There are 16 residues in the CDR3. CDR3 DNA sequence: TGCGCCAGCAGCTTGAGGCAGACAAGCTCCTACAATGAGCAGTTCTTC. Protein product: CASSLRQTSSYNEQFF.

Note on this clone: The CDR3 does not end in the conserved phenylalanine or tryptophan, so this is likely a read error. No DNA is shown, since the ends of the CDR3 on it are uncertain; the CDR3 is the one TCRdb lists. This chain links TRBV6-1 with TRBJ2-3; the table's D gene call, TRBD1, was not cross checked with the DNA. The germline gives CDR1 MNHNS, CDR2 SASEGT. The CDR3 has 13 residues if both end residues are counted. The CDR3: CASSALYGQSQAV.

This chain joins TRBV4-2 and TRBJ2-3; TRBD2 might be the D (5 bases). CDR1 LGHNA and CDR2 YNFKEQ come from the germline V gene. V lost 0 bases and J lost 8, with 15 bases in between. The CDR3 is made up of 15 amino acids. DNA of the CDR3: TGTGCCAGCAGCCAAGAGGAGAGTAGCGAGGGTACGCAGTATTTT. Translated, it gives CASSQEESSEGTQYF.

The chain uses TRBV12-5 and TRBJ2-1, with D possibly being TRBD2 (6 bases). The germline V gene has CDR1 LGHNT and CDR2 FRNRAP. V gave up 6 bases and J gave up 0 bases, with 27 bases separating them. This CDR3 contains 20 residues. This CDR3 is CASGPPAGKAGVSSYNEQFF. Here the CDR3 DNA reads TGTGCTAGTGGGCCCCCCGCGGGGAAAGCGGGCGTCAGCTCCTACAATGAGCAGTTCTTC.

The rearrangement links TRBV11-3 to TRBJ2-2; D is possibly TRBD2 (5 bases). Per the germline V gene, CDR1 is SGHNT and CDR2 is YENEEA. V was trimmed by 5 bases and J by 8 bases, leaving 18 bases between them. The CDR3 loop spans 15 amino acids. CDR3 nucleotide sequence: TGTGCCAGCAGCCCTGAGGAGGCTGTCTGGGGGGAGCTGTTTTTT. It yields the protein CASSPEEAVWGELFF.

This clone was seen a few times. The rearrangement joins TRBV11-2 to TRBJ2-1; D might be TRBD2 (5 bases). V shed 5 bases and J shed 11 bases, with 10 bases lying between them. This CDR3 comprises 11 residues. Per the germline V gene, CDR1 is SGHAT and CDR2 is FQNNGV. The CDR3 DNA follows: TGTGCCAGCAGCGAGGACTTCCAGCAGTTCTTC. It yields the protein CASSEDFQQFF.

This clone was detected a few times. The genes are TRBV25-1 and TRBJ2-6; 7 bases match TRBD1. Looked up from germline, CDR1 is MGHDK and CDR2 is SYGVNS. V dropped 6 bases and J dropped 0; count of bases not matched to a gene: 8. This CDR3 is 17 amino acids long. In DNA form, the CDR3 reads TGTGCCAGCAGCCTGACAGGGTCCCCCTCTGGGGCCAACGTCCTGACTTTC. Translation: CASSLTGSPSGANVLTF. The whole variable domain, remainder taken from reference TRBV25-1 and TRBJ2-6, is EADIYQTPRYLVIGTGKKITLECSQTMGHDKMYWYQQDPGMELHLIHYSYGVNSTEKGDLSSESTVSRIRTEHFPLTLESARPSHTSQYLCASSLTGSPSGANVLTFGAGSRLTVL.

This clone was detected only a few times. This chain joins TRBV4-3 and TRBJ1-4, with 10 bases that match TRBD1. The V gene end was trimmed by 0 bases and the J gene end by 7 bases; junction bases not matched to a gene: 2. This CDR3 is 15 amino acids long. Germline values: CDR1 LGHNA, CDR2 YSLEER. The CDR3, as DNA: TGCGCCAGCAGCCAAGACCGGGACAGGGGTGAAAAACTGTTTTTT. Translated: CASSQDRDRGEKLFF.

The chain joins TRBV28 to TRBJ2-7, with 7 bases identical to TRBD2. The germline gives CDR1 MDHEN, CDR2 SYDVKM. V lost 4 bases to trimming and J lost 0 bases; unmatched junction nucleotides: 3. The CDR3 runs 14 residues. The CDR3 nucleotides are TGTGCCAGCAGTTCCTGGGGGGGCTCCTACGAGCAGTACTTC. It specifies CASSSWGGSYEQYF.

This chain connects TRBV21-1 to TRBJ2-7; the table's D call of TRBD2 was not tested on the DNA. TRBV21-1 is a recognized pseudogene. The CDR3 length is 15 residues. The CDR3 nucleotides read TGTGCCAGCAGCAAACGCGGGAGAGCTGCCTACGAGCAGTACTTC. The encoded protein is CASSKRGRAAYEQYF.

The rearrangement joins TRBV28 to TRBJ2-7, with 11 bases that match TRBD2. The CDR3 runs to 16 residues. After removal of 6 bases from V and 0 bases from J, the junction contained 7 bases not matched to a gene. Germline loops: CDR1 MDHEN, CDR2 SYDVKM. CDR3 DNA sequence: TGTGCCAGCAGGCAAACTAGCGGGAGTGGCTCCTACGAGCAGTACTTC. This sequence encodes CASRQTSGSGSYEQYF.

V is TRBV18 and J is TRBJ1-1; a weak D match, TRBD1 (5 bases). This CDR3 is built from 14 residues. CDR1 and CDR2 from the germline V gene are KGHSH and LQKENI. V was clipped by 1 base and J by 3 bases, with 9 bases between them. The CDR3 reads CASSPLRADTEAFF. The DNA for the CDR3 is TGTGCCAGCTCACCACTCAGGGCGGACACTGAAGCTTTCTTT.

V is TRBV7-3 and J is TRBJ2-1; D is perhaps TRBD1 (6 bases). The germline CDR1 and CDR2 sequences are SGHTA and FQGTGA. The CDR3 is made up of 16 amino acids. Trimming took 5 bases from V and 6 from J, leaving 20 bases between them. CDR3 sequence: CASSPSFDRHPNEQFF. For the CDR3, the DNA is TGTGCCAGCAGCCCCTCCTTCGACAGGCATCCCAATGAGCAGTTCTTC.